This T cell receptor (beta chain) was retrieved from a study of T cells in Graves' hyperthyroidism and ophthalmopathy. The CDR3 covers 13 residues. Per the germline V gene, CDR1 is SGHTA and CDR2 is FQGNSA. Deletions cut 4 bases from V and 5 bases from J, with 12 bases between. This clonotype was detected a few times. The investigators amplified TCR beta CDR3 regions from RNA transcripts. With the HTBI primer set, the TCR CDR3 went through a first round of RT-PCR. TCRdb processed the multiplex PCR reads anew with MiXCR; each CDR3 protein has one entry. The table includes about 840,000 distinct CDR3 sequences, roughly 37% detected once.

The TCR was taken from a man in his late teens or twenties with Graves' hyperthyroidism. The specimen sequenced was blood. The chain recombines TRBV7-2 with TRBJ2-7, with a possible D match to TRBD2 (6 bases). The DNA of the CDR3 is TGTGCCAGCAGCTCGGGACTTGTCAACGAGCAGTACTTC. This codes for CASSSGLVNEQYF.